This T cell receptor (beta chain) was sequenced for a study of T cells in Graves' hyperthyroidism and ophthalmopathy. Template material for amplifying TCR beta CDR3 regions consisted of RNA transcripts. A first-round RT-PCR of the TCR CDR3 used the HTBI primer set. MiXCR, applied by TCRdb to the multiplex PCR reads, yields one record per CDR3 protein. The data contain 700,000 to 850,000 distinct CDR3 sequences, roughly a third of them singletons. Orbital computed tomography and thyroid ultrasound, together with serum TRAb and thyroxine and clinical symptoms, were used for diagnoses. J gave up 4 bases and V 8 bases, and 5 bases lay outside the gene matches. This CDR3 has 13 amino acids. The germline CDR1 and CDR2 sequences are MNHEY and SVGEGT.

The TCR originated in a woman between 35 and 50 years old with Graves' hyperthyroidism. The chain links TRBV6-2 or TRBV6-3 to TRBJ1-5, with 7 bases that match TRBD1. Sequenced: blood. The CDR3 sequence is CASRQGYNQPQHF. CDR3 DNA: TGTGCCAGCCGACAGGGCTATAATCAGCCCCAGCATTTT.